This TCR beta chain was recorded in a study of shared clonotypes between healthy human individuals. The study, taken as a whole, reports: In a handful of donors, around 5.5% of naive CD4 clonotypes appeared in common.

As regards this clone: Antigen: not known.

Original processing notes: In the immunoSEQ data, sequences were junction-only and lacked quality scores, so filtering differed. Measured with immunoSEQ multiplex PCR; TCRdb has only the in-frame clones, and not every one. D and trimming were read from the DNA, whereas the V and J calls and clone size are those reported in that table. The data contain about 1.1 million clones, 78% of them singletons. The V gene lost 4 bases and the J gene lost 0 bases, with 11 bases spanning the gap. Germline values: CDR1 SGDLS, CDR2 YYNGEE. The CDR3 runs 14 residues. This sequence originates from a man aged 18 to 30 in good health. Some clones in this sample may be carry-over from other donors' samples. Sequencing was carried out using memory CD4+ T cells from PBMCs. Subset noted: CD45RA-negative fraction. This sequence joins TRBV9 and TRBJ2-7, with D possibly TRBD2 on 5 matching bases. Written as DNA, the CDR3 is TGTGCCAGCAGCTTAGAGCGGATCTCCTACGAGCAGTACTTC. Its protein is CASSLERISYEQYF.